A selection of T cell receptor beta chains follows, all from one sample in a study of shared clonotypes between healthy human individuals. The method was immunoSEQ multiplex PCR; TCRdb's version includes in-frame clones alone and lacks a portion of them. Here the sample spans over a million clones, about four fifths being singletons. Sequenced input: memory CD4+ T cells from PBMCs. The receptors stem from a young man in good health. Some clones in this sample may be carry-over from other donors' samples. Each CDR3 is given with its conserved first and last residue. The D gene is left open where the match is weak. Clone size is stated in some rows and not others, as once, few, many or a class when expanded.

clone size: -
V gene: TRBV6-5
J gene: TRBJ1-3
D gene: -
CDR3 DNA: TGTGCCAGCAGTTACTCACGGACTGCGACTGGAAACACCATATATTTT
CDR3 protein: CASSYSRTATGNTIYF

clone size: -
V gene: TRBV19
J gene: TRBJ1-1
D gene: -
CDR3 DNA: TGTGCCAGTAGTAAAGGGGCCGACAAGGTCGGCACTGAAGCTTTCTTT
CDR3 protein: CASSKGADKVGTEAFF

clone size: -
V gene: TRBV19
J gene: TRBJ1-2
D gene: -
CDR3 DNA: TGTGCCAGTAGTATGCGTTTTCGCTTGAACAGGACCCATGGCTACACCTTC
CDR3 protein: CASSMRFRLNRTHGYTF

clone size: -
V gene: TRBV11-2
J gene: TRBJ1-2
D gene: -
CDR3 DNA: TGTGCCAGCAGCTTAAACAACTATGGCTACACCTTC
CDR3 protein: CASSLNNYGYTF

clone size: -
V gene: TRBV30
J gene: TRBJ1-3
D gene: TRBD1
CDR3 DNA: TGTGCCTGGAGTGTATACAGGGGGCTTGGAAACACCATATATTTT
CDR3 protein: CAWSVYRGLGNTIYF

clone size: -
V gene: TRBV27
J gene: TRBJ1-1
D gene: -
CDR3 DNA: TGTGCCAGCAGCCGTTGGGGACCTTCTGAAGCTTTCTTT
CDR3 protein: CASSRWGPSEAFF

clone size: -
V gene: TRBV4-1
J gene: TRBJ2-2
D gene: TRBD2
CDR3 DNA: TGCGCCAGCAGCCAAGGGACTAGCGGGAGCGGAGGCGGGGAGCTGTTTTTT
CDR3 protein: CASSQGTSGSGGGELFF

clone size: few
V gene: TRBV4-2
J gene: TRBJ1-2
D gene: -
CDR3 DNA: TGTGCCAGCAGCCAAGAACCCGGCGGGGTCGGCTATGGCTACACCTTC
CDR3 protein: CASSQEPGGVGYGYTF

clone size: -
V gene: TRBV10-3
J gene: TRBJ2-6
D gene: -
CDR3 DNA: TGTGCCATCGGGGGATCTGGGGCCAACGTCCTGACTTTC
CDR3 protein: CAIGGSGANVLTF

clone size: -
V gene: TRBV5-1
J gene: TRBJ2-5
D gene: TRBD2
CDR3 DNA: TGCGCCAGCAGCTTGGGTATAGCGGGATTCCAAGAGACCCAGTACTTC
CDR3 protein: CASSLGIAGFQETQYF

clone size: -
V gene: TRBV6-4
J gene: TRBJ2-1
D gene: -
CDR3 DNA: TGTGCCAGCAGTGTCGGTGGGGGGGGCCATGAGCAGTTCTTC
CDR3 protein: CASSVGGGGHEQFF

clone size: once
V gene: TRBV19
J gene: TRBJ2-7
D gene: -
CDR3 DNA: TGTGCCAGTTCTAAGGTTTCACCCTACGAGCAGTACTTC
CDR3 protein: CASSKVSPYEQYF

clone size: once
V gene: TRBV5-1
J gene: TRBJ2-1
D gene: -
CDR3 DNA: TGCGCCAGCAGCTTGGCCCCAGCGAGCTCCTACAATGAGCAGTTCTTC
CDR3 protein: CASSLAPASSYNEQFF

clone size: -
V gene: TRBV19
J gene: TRBJ1-2
D gene: -
CDR3 DNA: TGTGCCAGTAGTACCCGGACAGCCCGAACACCCTATGGCTACACCTTC
CDR3 protein: CASSTRTARTPYGYTF

clone size: once
V gene: TRBV28
J gene: TRBJ1-1
D gene: -
CDR3 DNA: TGTGCCAGCAGTTTCCGAAGAACCATGAACACTGAAGCTTTCTTT
CDR3 protein: CASSFRRTMNTEAFF

clone size: -
V gene: TRBV7-2
J gene: TRBJ2-3
D gene: -
CDR3 DNA: TGTGCCAGCAGCTTAAGACGGTCAGGGGCCCGTGATACGCAGTATTTT
CDR3 protein: CASSLRRSGARDTQYF

clone size: -
V gene: TRBV5-4
J gene: TRBJ1-2
D gene: -
CDR3 DNA: TGTGCCAGCAGCCATCCAAGACAGCCAAACTATGGCTACACCTTC
CDR3 protein: CASSHPRQPNYGYTF

clone size: once
V gene: TRBV5-8
J gene: TRBJ1-3
D gene: -
CDR3 DNA: TGTGCCAGCAGCTTGTTTCGGGCTGACTCTGGAAACACCATATATTTT
CDR3 protein: CASSLFRADSGNTIYF

clone size: -
V gene: TRBV28
J gene: TRBJ2-7
D gene: TRBD1
CDR3 DNA: TGTGCCAGCACGTCTAGACAGGGCTCCTACGAGCAGTACTTC
CDR3 protein: CASTSRQGSYEQYF

clone size: -
V gene: TRBV19
J gene: TRBJ1-2
D gene: -
CDR3 DNA: TGTGCCAGTAGTATTGATCGGGCCACAATGGGTGGCTACACCTTC
CDR3 protein: CASSIDRATMGGYTF

clone size: -
V gene: TRBV7-8
J gene: TRBJ1-2
D gene: TRBD1
CDR3 DNA: TGTGCCAGCAGCTTAGGTGGGACAGGGCACTATGGCTACACCTTC
CDR3 protein: CASSLGGTGHYGYTF

clone size: -
V gene: TRBV5-1
J gene: TRBJ2-6
D gene: -
CDR3 DNA: TGCGCCAGCAGCGTCACGACCATTGGGTCTGGGGCCAACGTCCTGACTTTC
CDR3 protein: CASSVTTIGSGANVLTF

clone size: -
V gene: TRBV7-2
J gene: TRBJ2-5
D gene: -
CDR3 DNA: TGTGCCAGCAGCGGGGGGGAGACCCAGTACTTC
CDR3 protein: CASSGGETQYF

clone size: -
V gene: TRBV4-1
J gene: TRBJ1-2
D gene: -
CDR3 DNA: TGCGCCAGCAGCCAGTCAAAAGTTGGGAGGGCCCTTCGCTATGGCTACACCTTC
CDR3 protein: CASSQSKVGRALRYGYTF

clone size: -
V gene: TRBV7-8
J gene: TRBJ2-5
D gene: TRBD2
CDR3 DNA: TGTGCCAGCAGCTATAGGACTAGCGGAAAACACTCCCAGTACTTC
CDR3 protein: CASSYRTSGKHSQYF

clone size: -
V gene: TRBV18
J gene: TRBJ2-1
D gene: TRBD1
CDR3 DNA: TGTGCCAGCTCAACAGGGGGTTCCGGCAATGAGCAGTTCTTC
CDR3 protein: CASSTGGSGNEQFF

clone size: -
V gene: TRBV2
J gene: TRBJ1-2
D gene: -
CDR3 DNA: TGTGCCAGCAGTGAATCGGGTGGCTACACCTTC
CDR3 protein: CASSESGGYTF

clone size: -
V gene: TRBV10-3
J gene: TRBJ1-3
D gene: -
CDR3 DNA: TGTGCCATCTCGGTCCGACAGAACTCTGGAAACACCATATATTTT
CDR3 protein: CAISVRQNSGNTIYF

clone size: -
V gene: TRBV11-2
J gene: TRBJ1-1
D gene: -
CDR3 DNA: TGTGCCAGCAGCCAAAAGACGTTCCGAAACACTGAAGCTTTCTTT
CDR3 protein: CASSQKTFRNTEAFF

clone size: once
V gene: TRBV5-1
J gene: TRBJ2-2
D gene: TRBD2
CDR3 DNA: TGCGCCAGCAGCTGGTACGGGACTAGCAGGGGGTCCGGGGAGCTGTTTTTT
CDR3 protein: CASSWYGTSRGSGELFF

clone size: few
V gene: TRBV4-1
J gene: TRBJ2-1
D gene: TRBD2
CDR3 DNA: TGCGCCAGCAGCCCTCGACTAGCGGGAGGGTCGGGGGATGAGCAGTTCTTC
CDR3 protein: CASSPRLAGGSGDEQFF

clone size: -
V gene: TRBV25-1
J gene: TRBJ2-7
D gene: TRBD2
CDR3 DNA: TGTGCCAGCACCGAGGGACTAGTAACCGAGCAGTACTTC
CDR3 protein: CASTEGLVTEQYF

clone size: -
V gene: TRBV10-1
J gene: TRBJ2-5
D gene: TRBD2
CDR3 DNA: TGCGCCAGCAGTGCCTCGCGGGGGGCCGGTTCGCGGGAGACCCAGTACTTC
CDR3 protein: CASSASRGAGSRETQYF

clone size: -
V gene: TRBV2
J gene: TRBJ2-7
D gene: -
CDR3 DNA: TGTGCCAGCAGTGGTAGGTACGAGCAGTACTTC
CDR3 protein: CASSGRYEQYF

clone size: few
V gene: TRBV7-9
J gene: TRBJ1-4
D gene: TRBD1
CDR3 DNA: TGTGCCAGCAGCCTAGGGACAGGGGAAAAACTGTTTTTT
CDR3 protein: CASSLGTGEKLFF

clone size: -
V gene: TRBV5-5
J gene: TRBJ1-1
D gene: -
CDR3 DNA: TGTGCCAGCAGCTTTGCCAGGGGCTTTAACACTGAAGCTTTCTTT
CDR3 protein: CASSFARGFNTEAFF

clone size: -
V gene: TRBV25-1
J gene: TRBJ1-1
D gene: TRBD1
CDR3 DNA: TGTGCCAGCAGTGAATTTGAAAGGACAGGGAACACTGAAGCTTTCTTT
CDR3 protein: CASSEFERTGNTEAFF

clone size: -
V gene: TRBV28
J gene: TRBJ1-4
D gene: TRBD1
CDR3 DNA: TGTGCCAGCAGAGTCGACAGGGGAGGTCCAACTAATGAAAAACTGTTTTTT
CDR3 protein: CASRVDRGGPTNEKLFF

clone size: -
V gene: TRBV27
J gene: TRBJ1-5
D gene: -
CDR3 DNA: TGTGCCAGCAGATCTTTCCTCGGTAGCAATCAGCCCCAGCATTTT
CDR3 protein: CASRSFLGSNQPQHF

clone size: -
V gene: TRBV6-5
J gene: TRBJ2-5
D gene: -
CDR3 DNA: TGTGCCAGCACTTCAGGGGCTCAAGAGACCCAGTACTTC
CDR3 protein: CASTSGAQETQYF

clone size: many
V gene: TRBV14
J gene: TRBJ1-2
D gene: TRBD1
CDR3 DNA: TGTGCCAGCAGCGAAAACAGGGGCACCTATGGCTACACCTTC
CDR3 protein: CASSENRGTYGYTF